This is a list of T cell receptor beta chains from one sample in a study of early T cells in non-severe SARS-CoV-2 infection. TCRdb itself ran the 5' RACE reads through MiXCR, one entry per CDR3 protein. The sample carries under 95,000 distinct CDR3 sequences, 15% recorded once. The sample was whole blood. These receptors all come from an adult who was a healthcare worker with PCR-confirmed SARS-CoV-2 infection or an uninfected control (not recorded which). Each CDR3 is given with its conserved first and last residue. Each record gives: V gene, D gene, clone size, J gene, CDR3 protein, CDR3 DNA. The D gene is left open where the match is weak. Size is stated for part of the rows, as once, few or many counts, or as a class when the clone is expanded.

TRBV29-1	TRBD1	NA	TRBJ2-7	CSIGDRVYEQYF	TGCAGCATTGGAGACAGGGTCTACGAGCAGTACTTC
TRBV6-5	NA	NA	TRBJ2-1	CASRDSDAIGGAEQFF	TGTGCCAGCAGGGACTCGGACGCTATCGGGGGAGCGGAGCAGTTCTTC
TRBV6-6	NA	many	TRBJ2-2	CASRPGKALTGELFF	TGTGCCAGCAGACCTGGGAAGGCCCTCACCGGGGAGCTGTTTTTT
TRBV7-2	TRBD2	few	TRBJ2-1	CASSSARGSSYNEQFF	TGTGCCAGCAGCTCCGCCCGCGGGAGCTCCTACAATGAGCAGTTCTTC
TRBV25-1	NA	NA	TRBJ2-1	CASSERRVHEQFF	TGTGCCAGCAGTGAACGCAGGGTCCATGAGCAGTTCTTC
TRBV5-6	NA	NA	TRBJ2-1	CASSTDPYLQFF	TGTGCCAGCAGCACGGACCCTTACTTGCAGTTCTTC
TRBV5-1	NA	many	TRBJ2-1	CASSSGLTYNEQFF	TGCGCCAGCAGCTCGGGACTGACTTACAATGAGCAGTTCTTC
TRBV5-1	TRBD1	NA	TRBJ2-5	CASSLEATGQETQYF	TGCGCCAGCAGCTTGGAAGCGACAGGGCAAGAGACCCAGTACTTC
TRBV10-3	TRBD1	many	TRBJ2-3	CAIGGQGGDTDTQYF	TGTGCCATCGGAGGACAGGGCGGGGACACAGATACGCAGTATTTT
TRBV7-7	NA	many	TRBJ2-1	CASSLYGTTNEQFF	TGTGCCAGCAGCCTATACGGGACAACGAATGAGCAGTTCTTC
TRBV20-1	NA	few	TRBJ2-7	CSAPKGPRSDEQYF	TGCAGTGCTCCGAAGGGACCGCGCAGCGACGAGCAGTACTTC
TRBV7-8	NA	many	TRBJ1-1	CASSSPLTDEAFF	TGTGCCAGCAGCTCCCCGCTGACAGATGAAGCTTTCTTT
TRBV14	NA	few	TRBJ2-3	CASSRSATGRFGTDTQYF	TGTGCCAGCAGCCGGAGCGCGACAGGGAGGTTTGGCACAGATACGCAGTATTTT
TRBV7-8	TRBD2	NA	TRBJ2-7	CASSFGDYRMGEQYF	TGTGCCAGCAGCTTCGGGGACTACCGCATGGGCGAGCAGTACTTC
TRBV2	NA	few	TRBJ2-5	CASSGTQETQYF	TGTGCCAGCAGTGGTACCCAAGAGACCCAGTACTTC
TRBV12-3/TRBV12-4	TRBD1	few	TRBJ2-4	CASSPGQGWNIQYF	TGTGCCAGCAGCCCCGGACAGGGATGGAACATTCAGTACTTC
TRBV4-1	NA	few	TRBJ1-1	CASSQRLTGIYNTEAFF	TGCGCCAGCAGCCAACGCTTAACAGGGATTTACAACACTGAAGCTTTCTTT
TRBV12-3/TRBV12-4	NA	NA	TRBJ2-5	CASSQIYETQYF	TGTGCCAGCAGTCAAATATACGAGACCCAGTACTTC
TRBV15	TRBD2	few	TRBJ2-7	CATSREVAGYYEQYF	TGTGCCACCAGCAGAGAGGTAGCGGGGTACTACGAGCAGTACTTC
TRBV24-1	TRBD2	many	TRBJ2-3	CATSDLLERETQYF	TGTGCCACCAGTGATTTGCTCGAGCGGGAGACGCAGTATTTT
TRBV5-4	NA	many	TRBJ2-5	CASSFLRDWGEETQYF	TGTGCCAGCAGCTTCCTTCGAGACTGGGGCGAAGAGACCCAGTACTTC
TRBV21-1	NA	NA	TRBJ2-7	CASSKFEAYEQYF	TGTGCCAGCAGCAAATTCGAAGCCTACGAGCAGTACTTC
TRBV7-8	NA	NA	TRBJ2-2	CASSPTWGTGELFF	TGTGCCAGCAGCCCCACTTGGGGCACCGGGGAGCTGTTTTTT
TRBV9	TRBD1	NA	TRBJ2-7	CASSATGGAYEQYF	TGTGCCAGCAGTGCCACAGGGGGAGCCTACGAGCAGTACTTC
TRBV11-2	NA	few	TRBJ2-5	CASSLGSVIETQYF	TGTGCCAGCAGCTTAGGGTCAGTGATAGAGACCCAGTACTTC
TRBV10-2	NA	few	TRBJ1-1	CASRDGPNTEAFF	TGCGCCTCCAGGGACGGCCCGAACACTGAAGCTTTCTTT
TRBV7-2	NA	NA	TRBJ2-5	CASSYTRKETQYF	TGTGCCAGCAGCTATACTAGAAAAGAGACCCAGTACTTC
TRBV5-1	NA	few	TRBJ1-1	CASSLGGLNTEAFF	TGCGCCAGCAGCTTGGGGGGGCTGAACACTGAAGCTTTCTTT
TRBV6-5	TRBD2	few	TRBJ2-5	CASSWAGAGPQETQYF	TGTGCCAGCAGTTGGGCGGGAGCCGGGCCACAAGAGACCCAGTACTTC
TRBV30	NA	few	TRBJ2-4	CAWSGVAKNIQYF	TGTGCCTGGAGCGGGGTAGCCAAAAACATTCAGTACTTC
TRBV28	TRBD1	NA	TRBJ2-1	CASSFGTGWREQFF	TGTGCCAGCAGTTTCGGGACAGGGTGGAGGGAGCAGTTCTTC
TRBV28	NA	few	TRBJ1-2	CASISSVRSYGYTF	TGTGCCAGCATTTCCTCGGTAAGAAGCTATGGCTACACCTTC
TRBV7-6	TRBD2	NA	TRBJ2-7	CASSTSGSTYEQYF	TGTGCCAGCAGCACTAGCGGCTCTACCTACGAGCAGTACTTC
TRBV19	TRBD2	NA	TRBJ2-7	CASSGTSGRDEQYF	TGTGCCAGTAGTGGGACTAGCGGGAGGGACGAGCAGTACTTC
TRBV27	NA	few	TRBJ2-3	CASRPAGRGTDTQYF	TGTGCCAGCAGGCCCGCGGGTCGTGGCACAGATACGCAGTATTTT
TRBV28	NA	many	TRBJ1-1	CAVPGLNTEAFF	TGTGCCGTACCAGGATTGAACACTGAAGCTTTCTTT
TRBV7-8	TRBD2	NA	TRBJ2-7	CASSWSGSRSYEQYF	TGTGCCAGCAGCTGGAGCGGGAGTAGGTCCTACGAGCAGTACTTC
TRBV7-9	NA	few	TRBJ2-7	CASRSDSSYEQYF	TGTGCCAGCAGGTCCGACAGCTCCTACGAGCAGTACTTC
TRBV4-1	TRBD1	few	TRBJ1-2	CASSLPDREHGYTF	TGCGCCAGCAGCCTCCCGGACAGGGAGCATGGCTACACCTTC
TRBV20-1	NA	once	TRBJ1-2	CSARDISRGDGYTF	TGCAGTGCTAGAGATATCAGCAGGGGCGATGGCTACACCTTC